This TCR beta chain derives from a study of blood T cell repertoires in COVID-19. Across the study: The analysed material was cDNA or gDNA that came from T cells, B-cell-depleted T cells, or PBMCs.

Assay used: immunoSEQ multiplex PCR; TCRdb lists only in-frame clones, some missing. The repertoire holds about 120,000 clones, with just over 75% as singletons. V dropped 4 bases and J dropped 9; count of bases not matched to a gene: 7. The CDR3 has 15 amino acids. Germline V CDR1 and CDR2: SEHNR, FQNEAQ (reference sequence). The sample consisted of peripheral blood. This TCR was recovered from a woman at least 80 years old with acute or convalescent COVID-19. The chain has TRBV7-9 and TRBJ1-6; 9 bases fit TRBD1. CDR3 in DNA: TGTGCCAGCAGCTACTGGACAGGGGAACCTTCACCCCTCCACTTT. Translating gives CASSYWTGEPSPLHF. The whole variable domain, filled in from reference TRBV7-9 and TRBJ1-6, reads DTGVSQNPRHKITKRGQNVTFRCDPISEHNRLYWYRQTLGQGPEFLTYFQNEAQLEKSRLLSDRFSAERPKGSFSTLEIQRTEQGDSAMYLCASSYWTGEPSPLHFGNGTRLTVT.